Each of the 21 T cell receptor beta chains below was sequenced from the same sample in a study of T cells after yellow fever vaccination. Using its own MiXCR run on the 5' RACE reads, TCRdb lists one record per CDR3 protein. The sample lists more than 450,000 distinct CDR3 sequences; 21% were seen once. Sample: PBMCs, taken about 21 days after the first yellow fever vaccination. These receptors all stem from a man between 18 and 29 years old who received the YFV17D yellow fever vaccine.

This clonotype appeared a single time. This chain's CDR3 is CATSRNREFTF. The DNA of the CDR3 is TGTGCCACCAGCAGAAATAGGGAGTTCACCTTC. The chain combines TRBV15 with TRBJ1-2, with D uncertain. The germline gives CDR1 LNHNV, CDR2 YYDKDF (reference sequence). V gave up 2 bases and J gave up 13 bases, with 11 bases separating them. The CDR3 covers 11 residues.

CDR3 loop: CASTPSIKWDTNYGYTF. In DNA, the CDR3 is TGTGCCAGCACCCCTTCTATAAAGTGGGATACTAACTATGGCTACACCTTC. V usage is TRBV6-1 and J usage is TRBJ1-2; D remains ambiguous. Trimming left V 7 bases short and J 0 bases short, with 21 bases between. CDR3 size: 17 residues. CDR1 and CDR2 from the germline V gene are MNHNS and SASEGT.

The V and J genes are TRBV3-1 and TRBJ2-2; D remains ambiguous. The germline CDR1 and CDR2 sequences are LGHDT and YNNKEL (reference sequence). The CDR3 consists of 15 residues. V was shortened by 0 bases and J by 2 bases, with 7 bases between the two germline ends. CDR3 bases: TGTGCCAGCAGCCAAGACAACAGAAACACCGGGGAGCTGTTTTTT. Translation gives CASSQDNRNTGELFF.

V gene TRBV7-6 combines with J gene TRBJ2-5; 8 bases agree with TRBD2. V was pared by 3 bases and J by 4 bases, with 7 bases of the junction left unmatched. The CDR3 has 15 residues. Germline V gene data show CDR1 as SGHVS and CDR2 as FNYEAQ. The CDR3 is CASSFGGGIAETQYF. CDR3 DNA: TGTGCCAGCAGCTTTGGCGGGGGGATAGCAGAGACCCAGTACTTC.

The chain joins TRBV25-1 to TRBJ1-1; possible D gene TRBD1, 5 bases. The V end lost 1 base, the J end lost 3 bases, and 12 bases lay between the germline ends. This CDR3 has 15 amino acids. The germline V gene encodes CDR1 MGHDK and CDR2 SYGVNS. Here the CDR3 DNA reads TGTGCCAGCAGTGAATGGAAGGGGCAGGACACTGAAGCTTTCTTT. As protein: CASSEWKGQDTEAFF.

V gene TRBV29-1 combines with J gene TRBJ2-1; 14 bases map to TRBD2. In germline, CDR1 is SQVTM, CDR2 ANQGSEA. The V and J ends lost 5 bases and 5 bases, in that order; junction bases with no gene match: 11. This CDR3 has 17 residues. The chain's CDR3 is CSVTGTSGGRADNEQFF. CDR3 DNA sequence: TGCAGCGTTACCGGGACTAGCGGGGGCAGAGCTGACAATGAGCAGTTCTTC.

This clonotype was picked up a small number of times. The CDR3 protein is CSARVLAGPPDTQYF. The CDR3 DNA is TGCAGTGCTAGAGTGCTAGCGGGCCCCCCAGATACGCAGTATTTT. The rearrangement uses TRBV20-1 and TRBJ2-3, with 8 bases that match TRBD2. Germline CDR1 reads DFQATT; CDR2 reads SNEGSKA (reference sequence). CDR3 length: 15 amino acids. Losses at the gene ends were 1 base for V and 4 bases for J; bases not matched to a gene: 7.

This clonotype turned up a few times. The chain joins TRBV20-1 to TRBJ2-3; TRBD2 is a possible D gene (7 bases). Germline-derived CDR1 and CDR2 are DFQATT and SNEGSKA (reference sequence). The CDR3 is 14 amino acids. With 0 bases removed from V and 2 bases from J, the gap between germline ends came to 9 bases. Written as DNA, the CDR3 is TGCAGTGCTAGAGAAGGGGGGGCCACAGATACGCAGTATTTT. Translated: CSAREGGATDTQYF.

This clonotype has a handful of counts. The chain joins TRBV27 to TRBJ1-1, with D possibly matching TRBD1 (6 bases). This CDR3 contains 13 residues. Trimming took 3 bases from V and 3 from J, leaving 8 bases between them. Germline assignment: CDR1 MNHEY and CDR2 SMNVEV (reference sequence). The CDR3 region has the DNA TGTGCCAGCAGTTTGGACAGCTACACTGAAGCTTTCTTT. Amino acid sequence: CASSLDSYTEAFF.

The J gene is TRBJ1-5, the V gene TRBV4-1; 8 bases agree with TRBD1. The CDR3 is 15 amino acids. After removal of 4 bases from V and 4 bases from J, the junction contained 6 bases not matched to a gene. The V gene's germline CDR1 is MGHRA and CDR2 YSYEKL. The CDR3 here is CASSRDRGRNQPQHF. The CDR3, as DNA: TGCGCCAGCAGCCGAGACAGGGGACGAAATCAGCCCCAGCATTTT.

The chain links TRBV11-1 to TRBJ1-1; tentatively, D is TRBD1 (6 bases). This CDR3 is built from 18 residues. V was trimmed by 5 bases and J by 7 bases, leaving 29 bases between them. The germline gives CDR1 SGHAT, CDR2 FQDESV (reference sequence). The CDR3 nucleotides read TGTGCCAGCAGCCCACCCTGGATGGAGGGGCTAGGGGGTGTTGAAGCTTTCTTT. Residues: CASSPPWMEGLGGVEAFF.

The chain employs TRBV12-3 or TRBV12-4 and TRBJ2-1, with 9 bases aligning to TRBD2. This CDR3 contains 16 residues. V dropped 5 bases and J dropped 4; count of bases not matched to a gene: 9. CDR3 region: CASSLPAGGFYNEQFF. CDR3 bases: TGTGCCAGCAGTCTCCCAGCGGGGGGATTTTACAATGAGCAGTTCTTC.

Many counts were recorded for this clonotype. This CDR3 reads CASSPGDGALTDTQYF. The DNA of the CDR3 is TGCGCCAGCAGCCCCGGCGATGGGGCCCTCACAGATACGCAGTATTTT. The chain carries TRBV5-1 and TRBJ2-3; D perhaps matches TRBD1 (5 bases). CDR3 length: 16 residues. The V end lost 4 bases, the J end lost 2 bases, and 17 bases lay between the germline ends. Germline values: CDR1 SGHRS, CDR2 YFSETQ. The variable domain in full, with the rest retrieved from reference TRBV5-1 and TRBJ2-3, is KAGVTQTPRYLIKTRGQQVTLSCSPISGHRSVSWYQQTPGQGLQFLFEYFSETQRNKGNFPGRFSGRQFSNSRSEMNVSTLELGDSALYLCASSPGDGALTDTQYFGPGTRLTVL.

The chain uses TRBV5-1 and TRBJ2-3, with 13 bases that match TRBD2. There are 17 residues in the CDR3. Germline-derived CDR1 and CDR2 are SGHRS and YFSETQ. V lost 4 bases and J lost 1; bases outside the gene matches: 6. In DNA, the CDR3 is TGCGCCAGCAGCACAGGACTAGCGGGGGTCTGCACAGATACGCAGTATTTT. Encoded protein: CASSTGLAGVCTDTQYF.

The CDR3 nucleotides are TGTGCCAGTAGTCAAAGACGGGACAGGGGGAAAGGGGGCACTGAAGCTTTCTTT. Amino acids: CASSQRRDRGKGGTEAFF. This sequence joins TRBV19 and TRBJ1-1; 11 nucleotides match TRBD1. Germline lookup yields CDR1 LNHDA and CDR2 SQIVND (reference sequence). This CDR3 has 18 amino acids. J lost 4 bases, V lost 5 bases, and 15 bases had no gene match. Filled out from reference TRBV19 and TRBJ1-1, the complete variable domain reads DGGITQSPKYLFRKEGQNVTLSCEQNLNHDAMYWYRQDPGQGLRLIYYSQIVNDFQKGDIAEGYSVSREKKESFPLTVTSAQKNPTAFYLCASSQRRDRGKGGTEAFFGQGTRLTVV.

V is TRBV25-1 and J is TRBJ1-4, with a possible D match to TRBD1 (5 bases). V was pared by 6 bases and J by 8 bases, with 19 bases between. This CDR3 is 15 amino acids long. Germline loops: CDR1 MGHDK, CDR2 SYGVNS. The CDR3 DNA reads TGTGCCAGCAGCCCGCCGGGGGGACGCGAAGAAAAACTGTTTTTT. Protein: CASSPPGGREEKLFF.

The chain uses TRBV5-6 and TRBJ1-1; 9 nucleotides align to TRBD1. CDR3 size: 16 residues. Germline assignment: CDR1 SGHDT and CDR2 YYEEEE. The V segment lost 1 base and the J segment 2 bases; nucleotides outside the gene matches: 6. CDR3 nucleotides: TGTGCCAGCAGCTTGCCGGGACAGGGTGAAAACACTGAAGCTTTCTTT. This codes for CASSLPGQGENTEAFF.

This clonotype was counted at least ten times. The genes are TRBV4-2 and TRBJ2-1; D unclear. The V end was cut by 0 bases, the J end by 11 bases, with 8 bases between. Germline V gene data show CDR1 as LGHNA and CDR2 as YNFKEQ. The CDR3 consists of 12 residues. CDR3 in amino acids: CASSQDGLKQFF. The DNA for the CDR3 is TGTGCCAGCAGCCAAGACGGGTTGAAGCAGTTCTTC.

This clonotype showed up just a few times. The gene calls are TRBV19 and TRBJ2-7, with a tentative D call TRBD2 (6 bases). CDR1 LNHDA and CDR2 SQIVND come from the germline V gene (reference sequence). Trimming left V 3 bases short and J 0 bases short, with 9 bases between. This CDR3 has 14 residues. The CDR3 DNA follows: TGTGCCAGTAGTATGGGGGACTTCTCCTACGAGCAGTACTTC. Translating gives CASSMGDFSYEQYF.

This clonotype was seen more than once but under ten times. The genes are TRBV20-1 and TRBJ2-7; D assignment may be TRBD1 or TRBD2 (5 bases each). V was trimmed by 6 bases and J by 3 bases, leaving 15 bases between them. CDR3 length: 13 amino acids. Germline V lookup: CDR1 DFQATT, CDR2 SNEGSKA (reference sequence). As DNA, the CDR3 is TGCAGTGCCCTTAACGGGGCGAACTACGAGCAGTACTTC. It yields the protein CSALNGANYEQYF.

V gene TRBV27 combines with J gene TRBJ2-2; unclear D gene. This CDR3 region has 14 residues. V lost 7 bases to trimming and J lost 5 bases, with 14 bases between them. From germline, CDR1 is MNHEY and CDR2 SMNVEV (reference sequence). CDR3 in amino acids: CASKSGDWTGELFF. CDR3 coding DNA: TGTGCCAGCAAGAGTGGAGATTGGACCGGGGAGCTGTTTTTT.